The rows below give T cell receptor beta chains drawn from one sample of a study of CD8 T cells in Susac syndrome. TCRdb used MiXCR to reprocess the immunoSEQ multiplex PCR reads, holding one entry per CDR3 protein. The sample has a few hundred thousand distinct CDR3 sequences, almost 85% seen once. The sequencing input was CD8+ T cells from PBMCs. These receptors were obtained from a human donor with multiple sclerosis. The CDR3 runs from the conserved cysteine through the conserved F or W. Each record gives: clone size, D gene, J gene, V gene, CDR3 DNA, CDR3 protein. D genes are given only for firm matches. Size is stated for part of the rows, as once, few or many counts, or as a class when the clone is expanded.

clone size: .; D gene: TRBD2; J gene: TRBJ2-3; V gene: TRBV5-6; CDR3 DNA: TGTGCCAGCAGTTCCGGGACTAGCCTGATGACAGATACGCAGTATTTT; CDR3 protein: CASSSGTSLMTDTQYF
clone size: .; D gene: .; J gene: TRBJ1-1; V gene: TRBV11-2; CDR3 DNA: TGTGCCAGCAGCTTCCTAGACAGCTTGAACACTGAAGCTTTCTTT; CDR3 protein: CASSFLDSLNTEAFF
clone size: .; D gene: TRBD1; J gene: TRBJ2-1; V gene: TRBV20-1; CDR3 DNA: TGCAGTGCTAGAGCCCTGACAGGGGACTCCTACAATGAGCAGTTCTTC; CDR3 protein: CSARALTGDSYNEQFF
clone size: .; D gene: .; J gene: TRBJ2-3; V gene: TRBV28; CDR3 DNA: TGTGCCAGCAGTGAGGGGGGGTTCACAGATACGCAGTATTTT; CDR3 protein: CASSEGGFTDTQYF
clone size: .; D gene: .; J gene: TRBJ1-1; V gene: TRBV4-1; CDR3 DNA: TGCGCCAGCAGCCAAGCCTCGGGTTATTCGAACACTGAAGCTTTCTTT; CDR3 protein: CASSQASGYSNTEAFF
clone size: .; D gene: .; J gene: TRBJ1-1; V gene: TRBV5-1; CDR3 DNA: TGCGCCAGCAGCTTGGTAGGGCCTGAAGCTTTCTTT; CDR3 protein: CASSLVGPEAFF
clone size: .; D gene: .; J gene: TRBJ1-5; V gene: TRBV19; CDR3 DNA: TGTGCCAGTAGCATGGTGGCAGCCTCCAATCAGCCCCAGCATTTT; CDR3 protein: CASSMVAASNQPQHF
clone size: .; D gene: TRBD2; J gene: TRBJ2-7; V gene: TRBV5-6; CDR3 DNA: TGTGCCAGCAGCTTCCTAGCGGGAGCGAACGAGCAGTACTTC; CDR3 protein: CASSFLAGANEQYF
clone size: few; D gene: TRBD2; J gene: TRBJ2-7; V gene: TRBV20-1; CDR3 DNA: TGCAGTGCTAGAGATGGCGGGGGGGACCCGCCATGGGGCGAGCAGTACTTC; CDR3 protein: CSARDGGGDPPWGEQYF
clone size: .; D gene: TRBD1; J gene: TRBJ2-1; V gene: TRBV19; CDR3 DNA: TGTGCCAGCCTCCCCCGGGACAGGGGGCTGAATGAGCAGTTCTTC; CDR3 protein: CASLPRDRGLNEQFF
clone size: .; D gene: .; J gene: TRBJ2-7; V gene: TRBV20-1; CDR3 DNA: TGCAGTGCTGGTCCAGTTTACTACGAGCAGTACTTC; CDR3 protein: CSAGPVYYEQYF
clone size: .; D gene: .; J gene: TRBJ1-2; V gene: TRBV19; CDR3 DNA: TGTGCCAGTAGTATAGATTTGGCAGTTGCCGATTCTACCTATGGCTACACCTTC; CDR3 protein: CASSIDLAVADSTYGYTF
clone size: .; D gene: TRBD2; J gene: TRBJ2-1; V gene: TRBV15; CDR3 DNA: TGTGCCACCAGCAGAGGCGGAAGGGAGGGCCCCCACAATGAGCAGTTCTTC; CDR3 protein: CATSRGGREGPHNEQFF
clone size: .; D gene: .; J gene: TRBJ1-2; V gene: TRBV12-3/TRBV12-4; CDR3 DNA: TGTGCCAGCAGTCACGGACGGCTCGATGGCTACACCTTC; CDR3 protein: CASSHGRLDGYTF
clone size: .; D gene: TRBD2; J gene: TRBJ2-1; V gene: TRBV27; CDR3 DNA: TGTGCCAGCAGTTTAAGACCGGGACTAGCGGTTTACAATGAGCAGTTCTTC; CDR3 protein: CASSLRPGLAVYNEQFF
clone size: few; D gene: .; J gene: TRBJ1-2; V gene: TRBV6-1; CDR3 DNA: TGTGCCAGCAGTTCGGACAGCAACTATGGCTACACCTTC; CDR3 protein: CASSSDSNYGYTF
clone size: .; D gene: .; J gene: TRBJ2-5; V gene: TRBV28; CDR3 DNA: TGTGCCAGCAGTCCCCCTTCAACCTACAATTTTACGTCCCAGTACTTC; CDR3 protein: CASSPPSTYNFTSQYF
clone size: .; D gene: TRBD2; J gene: TRBJ2-7; V gene: TRBV28; CDR3 DNA: TGTGCCAGCAGTTTCTCTGCGAAGCGGGACCGATCCTACGAGCAGTACTTC; CDR3 protein: CASSFSAKRDRSYEQYF
clone size: .; D gene: .; J gene: TRBJ2-1; V gene: TRBV18; CDR3 DNA: TGTGCCAGCTCCCCGCCTTCCAATGAGCAGTTCTTC; CDR3 protein: CASSPPSNEQFF
clone size: .; D gene: TRBD2; J gene: TRBJ2-7; V gene: TRBV19; CDR3 DNA: TGTGCCAGTAGTCCGCCCGGGACTACGCACTCCTACGAGCAGTACTTC; CDR3 protein: CASSPPGTTHSYEQYF
clone size: .; D gene: .; J gene: TRBJ1-2; V gene: TRBV19; CDR3 DNA: TGTGCCAGTAGTTGGTCGAATGAGGGCTATGGCTACACCTTC; CDR3 protein: CASSWSNEGYGYTF
clone size: .; D gene: .; J gene: TRBJ2-7; V gene: TRBV6-5; CDR3 DNA: TGTGCCAGTGCTCGCGGCTATCCATACGAGCAGTACTTC; CDR3 protein: CASARGYPYEQYF
clone size: .; D gene: .; J gene: TRBJ1-2; V gene: TRBV2; CDR3 DNA: TGTGCCAGCACCTGGGACGACCTCGACTATGGCTACACCTTC; CDR3 protein: CASTWDDLDYGYTF
clone size: .; D gene: .; J gene: TRBJ1-1; V gene: TRBV4-2; CDR3 DNA: TGTGCCAGCAGCCCCGGCACGGACACTGAAGCTTTCTTT; CDR3 protein: CASSPGTDTEAFF
clone size: .; D gene: .; J gene: TRBJ2-2; V gene: TRBV27; CDR3 DNA: TGTGCCAGCAGTCCCATCGGTGGGAACACCGGGGAGCTGTTTTTT; CDR3 protein: CASSPIGGNTGELFF
clone size: .; D gene: TRBD2; J gene: TRBJ2-1; V gene: TRBV5-4; CDR3 DNA: TGTGCCAGCAAGGGGCGGGAGGCCGGCCTAGCGGGCCCATCCTACAATGAGCAGTTCTTC; CDR3 protein: CASKGREAGLAGPSYNEQFF
clone size: .; D gene: .; J gene: TRBJ2-7; V gene: TRBV6-2/TRBV6-3; CDR3 DNA: TGTGCCAGCAGAGACCCAGACTACGAGCAGTACTTC; CDR3 protein: CASRDPDYEQYF
clone size: .; D gene: TRBD1; J gene: TRBJ1-2; V gene: TRBV5-6; CDR3 DNA: TGTGCCAGCAGCTCAGGGGGAGGGGGCGGAAACTATGGCTACACCTTC; CDR3 protein: CASSSGGGGGNYGYTF
clone size: .; D gene: TRBD1; J gene: TRBJ1-1; V gene: TRBV20-1; CDR3 DNA: TGCAGTGCTTTCCGGGACAGGGAAGCTTTCTTT; CDR3 protein: CSAFRDREAFF
clone size: .; D gene: TRBD2; J gene: TRBJ2-5; V gene: TRBV4-1; CDR3 DNA: TGCGCCAGCAGCCAAGTGGGGCGGGAGGTCCAAGAGACCCAGTACTTC; CDR3 protein: CASSQVGREVQETQYF
clone size: .; D gene: TRBD1; J gene: TRBJ2-7; V gene: TRBV10-3; CDR3 DNA: TGTGCCATCAGAGGGACAGGGCCCGCCGAGCAGTACTTC; CDR3 protein: CAIRGTGPAEQYF
clone size: .; D gene: .; J gene: TRBJ2-2; V gene: TRBV4-3; CDR3 DNA: TGCGCCAGCAGCCATTTACGGACCCCCAAGGCCGGGGAGCTGTTTTTT; CDR3 protein: CASSHLRTPKAGELFF
clone size: .; D gene: .; J gene: TRBJ1-2; V gene: TRBV7-9; CDR3 DNA: TGTGCCAGCAGCCATAATATGAACTATGGCTACACCTTC; CDR3 protein: CASSHNMNYGYTF
clone size: few; D gene: TRBD2; J gene: TRBJ2-3; V gene: TRBV7-9; CDR3 DNA: TGTGCCAGCAGCCCTCCTACTAGCGGATACACAGATACGCAGTATTTT; CDR3 protein: CASSPPTSGYTDTQYF
clone size: .; D gene: .; J gene: TRBJ2-7; V gene: TRBV29-1; CDR3 DNA: TGCAGCGTTGAATACGGCCTTTCGGAGCAGTACTTC; CDR3 protein: CSVEYGLSEQYF